This T cell receptor beta chain stems from a study of cytomegalovirus exposure and HLA in healthy donors. Study-wide findings and caveats: According to a later analysis, TCR clusters from the first cohort tended to co-occur in the 120 or so validation repertoires.

The sample holds a few counts of this clone. Its antigen remains unidentified. Libraries were prepared by immunoSEQ multiplex PCR; TCRdb keeps only in-frame clonotypes and omits some of them. Of some 330,000 clones detected, just over 85% appear once; the ten largest clones hold more than 0.8%. Per germline, CDR1 LGHNA and CDR2 YNFKEQ. Trimming removed 0 bases from V and 3 bases from J, with 15 bases in between. The CDR3 is 16 amino acids. The sequencing input was PBMCs. This TCR was recovered from a young woman in good health and CMV-seronegative. This chain connects TRBV4-2 to TRBJ2-7; tentatively, D is TRBD2 (6 bases). CDR3 amino acids: CASSQDLGGILYEQYF. DNA for the CDR3: TGTGCCAGCAGCCAAGATCTCGGCGGGATCCTCTACGAGCAGTACTTC.